This entry lists 26 T cell receptor beta chains sequenced from one sample in a study of blood T cell repertoires in COVID-19. Clones were read by immunoSEQ multiplex PCR, and TCRdb kept only the in-frame ones, dropping some. The sample lists about 91,000 clones; 60% to 85% were seen once. The sample comprised peripheral blood. These receptor sequences come from a woman aged 80 or over with acute or convalescent COVID-19.

The chain is built from TRBV5-8 and TRBJ1-2; D uncertain. Trimming stripped 0 bases from V and 5 bases from J, with 5 bases between. Germline CDR1 and CDR2: SGHTS and YDEGEE. CDR3 length: 12 amino acids. The DNA of the CDR3 is TGTGCCAGCAGCTTGGACTGGTATGGCTACACCTTC. This gives the protein CASSLDWYGYTF.

This clone was seen a few times. The V and J genes are TRBV2 and TRBJ1-2; D uncertain. This CDR3 is built from 13 residues. Germline V CDR1 and CDR2: SNHLY, FYNNEI. Trimming cost V 3 bases and J 8 bases, with 13 bases left between them. CDR3 bases: TGTGCCAGCAGTGATAGGCAGGCCAGGGGCTACACCTTC. Protein product: CASSDRQARGYTF.

This clone was detected only a few times. This chain links TRBV9 with TRBJ2-7; 9 bases are shared with TRBD1. CDR1 SGDLS and CDR2 YYNGEE come from the germline V gene. V gave up 2 bases and J gave up 5 bases; unmatched junction bases: 5. This CDR3 is 14 amino acids long. The CDR3: CASSVGTGRHEQYF. CDR3 nucleotides: TGTGCCAGCAGCGTCGGGACAGGGAGACACGAGCAGTACTTC.

The chain couples TRBV24-1 to TRBJ2-2; 10 positions agree with TRBD1. CDR3 length: 16 amino acids. CDR1 and CDR2 (germline): KGHDR, SFDVKD. The J segment lost 3 bases and the V segment lost 7 bases, leaving 7 bases of the junction unmatched. The CDR3 DNA follows: TGTGCCACCAGGGAAGACAGGGGGCAGGACACCGGGGAGCTGTTTTTT. Translation: CATREDRGQDTGELFF.

The chain couples TRBV6-1 to TRBJ1-5; D is ambiguous. Germline-derived CDR1 and CDR2 are MNHNS and SASEGT. The CDR3 runs to 12 residues. Trimming removed 3 bases at V and 4 bases at J, with 4 bases between. The CDR3 nucleotides read TGTGCCAGCAGTGACCTTAATCAGCCCCAGCATTTT. It codes for CASSDLNQPQHF.

The chain carries TRBV7-6 and TRBJ2-5; 9 nucleotides align to TRBD2. CDR1 and CDR2 from the germline V gene are SGHVS and FNYEAQ. The CDR3 runs to 16 residues. V was pared by 5 bases and J by 1 base, with 8 bases of the junction left unmatched. The DNA for the CDR3 is TGTGCCAGCAGCCAACGTTTGACTAGCGGCCAAGAGACCCAGTACTTC. This gives the protein CASSQRLTSGQETQYF.

The chain recombines TRBV6-5 with TRBJ2-3; D is possibly TRBD2 (5 bases). The germline CDR1 and CDR2 sequences are MNHEY and SVGAGI. The CDR3 sequence is 13 residues long. Trimming left V 6 bases short and J 2 bases short, with 9 bases between. CDR3 residues: CASRSGFTDTQYF. The CDR3 nucleotides read TGTGCCAGCAGGTCGGGATTCACAGATACGCAGTATTTT.

The genes are TRBV15 and TRBJ2-3, with 13 bases identical to TRBD2. The CDR3 is 17 residues long. Germline CDR1 reads LNHNV; CDR2 reads YYDKDF (reference sequence). The J segment lost 2 bases and the V segment lost 1 base, leaving 3 bases of the junction unmatched. The DNA for the CDR3 is TGTGCCACCAGCAGAGGGGGACTAGCGGGGTCCACAGATACGCAGTATTTT. Protein product: CATSRGGLAGSTDTQYF.

On this clone itself: The same CDR3 also results from other DNA sequences found in this sample. This chain uses TRBV12-3 or TRBV12-4 with TRBJ1-3; D remains unclear. Deletions cut 8 bases from V and 4 bases from J, with 6 bases between. The CDR3 has 11 residues. Written as DNA, the CDR3 is TGTGCCAGCTCTAGAGGAAACACCATATATTTT. This translates into CASSRGNTIYF.

This clone was detected a few times. The chain has TRBV7-9 and TRBJ2-1; D uncertain. The CDR3 covers 14 residues. Germline lookup yields CDR1 SEHNR and CDR2 FQNEAQ (reference sequence). The ends were cut back, 1 base at V and 5 bases at J, with 9 bases in the middle. The CDR3, as DNA: TGTGCCAGCAGCTTAGAACTACCCCACAATGAGCAGTTCTTC. It encodes CASSLELPHNEQFF.

The chain joins TRBV6-5 to TRBJ1-5; D might be TRBD1 (5 bases). The CDR3 totals 15 residues. The V and J ends lost 6 bases and 0 bases respectively, with 12 bases between them. Germline CDR1 and CDR2: MNHEY and SVGAGI. The CDR3 here is CASRTTGYSNQPQHF. The DNA for the CDR3 is TGTGCCAGCAGGACCACAGGTTATAGCAATCAGCCCCAGCATTTT.

V usage is TRBV6-5 and J usage is TRBJ1-5; 9 nucleotides match TRBD1. CDR3 length equals 12 residues. Trimming took 8 bases from V and 5 from J; bases not matched to a gene: 1. The germline V gene encodes CDR1 MNHEY and CDR2 SVGAGI. DNA for the CDR3: TGTGCCAGCGGGACAGGGCATCAGCCCCAGCATTTT. Its protein is CASGTGHQPQHF.

The rearrangement uses TRBV24-1 and TRBJ2-1; 10 positions agree with TRBD1. The CDR3 is 15 amino acids. With 4 bases clipped from V and 8 bases from J, the junction kept 7 bases outside the gene matches. Per the germline V gene, CDR1 is KGHDR and CDR2 is SFDVKD. The CDR3 region is CATSDPRTGGDEQFF. Here the CDR3 DNA reads TGTGCCACCAGTGACCCTCGGACAGGGGGAGATGAGCAGTTCTTC.

This chain connects TRBV5-1 to TRBJ2-2; 10 nucleotides align to TRBD1. CDR1 and CDR2 (germline): SGHRS, YFSETQ. CDR3 length: 15 amino acids. Germline trimming cut 3 bases from V and 5 bases from J; bases unmatched to any gene: 4. The CDR3 DNA follows: TGCGCCAGCAGCTCGGGACAGGGGAGGACCGGGGAGCTGTTTTTT. This encodes CASSSGQGRTGELFF.

The V call is TRBV27, the J call TRBJ2-3; D possibly corresponds to TRBD1 (6 bases). CDR3 length: 13 residues. CDR1 and CDR2 from the germline V gene are MNHEY and SMNVEV (reference sequence). Trimming pared 5 bases from V and 8 bases from J, leaving 14 bases between. The CDR3 region is CASSRDTLGTQYF. The CDR3 DNA is TGTGCCAGCAGTCGGGACACTTTGGGTACGCAGTATTTT.

V and J are TRBV5-4 and TRBJ1-6; possibly TRBD1 for D (5 bases). Germline V gives CDR1 SGHNT, CDR2 YYREEE (reference sequence). Between the trimmed V and J ends, which lost 4 bases and 10 bases, there was a span of 12 bases. The CDR3 length is 13 residues. CDR3: CASSPAGPSPLHF. The DNA for the CDR3 is TGTGCCAGCAGCCCCGCGGGGCCCTCACCCCTCCACTTT.

The chain uses TRBV5-5 and TRBJ1-2; perhaps TRBD1 as D (5 bases). This CDR3 has 16 amino acids. CDR1 SGHKS and CDR2 YYEKEE come from the germline V gene (reference sequence). V was clipped by 6 bases and J by 4 bases, with 22 bases between them. The CDR3 DNA sequence: TGTGCCAGCACCATTTTTTCCCTGGCGGGGGTCTATGGCTACACCTTC. This sequence encodes CASTIFSLAGVYGYTF.

V gene TRBV6-5 combines with J gene TRBJ1-6; D gene unclear. V dropped 2 bases and J dropped 4 bases, with 9 bases sitting between them. The CDR3 extends over 15 amino acids. CDR1 and CDR2 from the germline V gene are MNHEY and SVGAGI. The CDR3 reads CASSYNAAYNSPLHF. For the CDR3, the DNA is TGTGCCAGCAGTTACAACGCGGCGTATAATTCACCCCTCCACTTT.

V gene TRBV4-1 combines with J gene TRBJ1-2, with D possibly TRBD1 on 6 matching bases. The V gene lost 4 bases and the J gene lost 2 bases, with 17 bases spanning the gap. This CDR3 contains 16 residues. Germline CDR1 and CDR2: MGHRA and YSYEKL. The CDR3 DNA follows: TGCGCCAGCAGCCTTCTATCTACAGGGCCCAACTATGGCTACACCTTC. This encodes CASSLLSTGPNYGYTF.

The V call is TRBV5-1, the J call TRBJ2-2; a weak D match, TRBD1 (5 bases). The CDR3 is 15 amino acids. Per the germline V gene, CDR1 is SGHRS and CDR2 is YFSETQ. The V end was cut by 3 bases, the J end by 6 bases, with 15 bases between. DNA for the CDR3: TGCGCCAGCAGCTCAGGTCCAGGGTTGGCCGGGGAGCTGTTTTTT. Translated, it gives CASSSGPGLAGELFF.

This clone was seen a few times. This chain uses TRBV6-6 with TRBJ2-1; 8 nucleotides agree with TRBD1. Germline V gene lookup returns CDR1 MNHNY and CDR2 SVGAGI (reference sequence). This CDR3 has 14 amino acids. V trimming: 10 bases; J trimming: 3 bases; junction bases outside the gene matches: 8. As DNA, the CDR3 is TGTGCCACGACGACCGGACAGGGCTACAATGAGCAGTTCTTC. Translating gives CATTTGQGYNEQFF.

A single count supports this clone. The chain combines TRBV5-1 with TRBJ2-1, with D possibly matching TRBD2 (5 bases). This CDR3 is built from 16 residues. CDR1 SGHRS and CDR2 YFSETQ come from the germline V gene. The ends were cut back, 2 bases at V and 4 bases at J, with 16 bases in the middle. The chain's CDR3 is CASSFAGTDYYNEQFF. The CDR3 DNA sequence: TGCGCCAGCAGCTTCGCCGGAACAGACTATTACAATGAGCAGTTCTTC. Together with reference TRBV5-1 and TRBJ2-1, the CDR3 gives the full variable domain: KAGVTQTPRYLIKTRGQQVTLSCSPISGHRSVSWYQQTPGQGLQFLFEYFSETQRNKGNFPGRFSGRQFSNSRSEMNVSTLELGDSALYLCASSFAGTDYYNEQFFGPGTRLTVL.

The CDR3 DNA sequence: TGTGCCAGCAGCCAAGAGGGGTCGCGGGACGCTTACGAGCAGTACTTC. Translation gives CASSQEGSRDAYEQYF. The chain couples TRBV3-1 (or the pseudogene TRBV3-2) to TRBJ2-7, with a weak D call TRBD2 (6 bases). The ends were cut back, 0 bases at V and 4 bases at J, with 16 bases in the middle. The CDR3 is 16 amino acids. Germline assignment: CDR1 LGHDT and CDR2 YNNKEL (reference sequence).

The rearrangement uses TRBV5-1 and TRBJ1-6, with D perhaps TRBD1 (6 bases). The germline V and J ends were trimmed by 5 bases and 6 bases, with 12 bases remaining between them. The CDR3 covers 14 residues. The V gene's germline CDR1 is SGHRS and CDR2 YFSETQ. In DNA form, the CDR3 reads TGCGCCAGCAGAATGGACAGTCTTAATTCACCCCTCCACTTT. Translated: CASRMDSLNSPLHF.

The genes are TRBV9 and TRBJ1-3; 9 bases are shared with TRBD1. The CDR3 extends over 16 amino acids. Germline trimming cut 3 bases from V and 4 bases from J; bases unmatched to any gene: 8. Germline CDR1 is SGDLS and CDR2 is YYNGEE. The CDR3 is CASSALRTGDGNTIYF. In DNA form, the CDR3 reads TGTGCCAGCAGCGCCCTCAGGACAGGGGACGGAAACACCATATATTTT.

This clone was picked up a small number of times. This sequence joins TRBV7-9 and TRBJ2-7; possible D gene TRBD1, 5 bases. The germline gives CDR1 SEHNR, CDR2 FQNEAQ (reference sequence). V lost 1 base and J lost 0, with 10 bases in between. The CDR3 covers 15 residues. CDR3 in amino acids: CASSLVSGNSYEQYF. In DNA form, the CDR3 reads TGTGCCAGCAGCTTAGTTTCAGGGAACTCCTACGAGCAGTACTTC.